The 28 T cell receptor beta chains below all came from one sample that was sequenced in a study of T cell changes during pregnancy in multiple sclerosis. TCRdb keeps only in-frame clones here, not all; method: immunoSEQ multiplex PCR. This table holds tens of thousands of clones, over 85% found once. The source material was peripheral blood, sampled in the second trimester of pregnancy. The receptors here all came from a female donor in good health, enrolled as a control in a pregnancy study.

V is TRBV7-3 and J is TRBJ2-2, with 10 bases lining up with TRBD2. Germline lookup yields CDR1 SGHTA and CDR2 FQGTGA. The V and J ends lost 0 bases and 7 bases, in that order; junction bases with no gene match: 8. The CDR3 covers 17 residues. In nucleotides, the CDR3 is TGTGCCAGCAGCTTAACGAGAACTAGCGGGGAGGGCGGGGAGCTGTTTTTT. As protein: CASSLTRTSGEGGELFF.

The gene calls are TRBV11-2 and TRBJ2-1; no firm D call. CDR3 length: 12 residues. Germline lookup yields CDR1 SGHAT and CDR2 FQNNGV. V lost 1 base to trimming and J lost 9 bases, with 7 bases between them. For the CDR3, the DNA is TGTGCCAGCAGCTTAGTCCCGTTTGAGCAGTTCTTC. Translating gives CASSLVPFEQFF.

The chain is built from TRBV7-9 and TRBJ1-2; 9 nucleotides align to TRBD1. The germline gives CDR1 SEHNR, CDR2 FQNEAQ (reference sequence). Unmatched junction bases numbered 6, after V lost 5 bases and J lost 8 bases. CDR3 size: 13 residues. The CDR3 sequence is CASSPGQGGGYTF. For the CDR3, the DNA is TGTGCCAGCAGCCCGGGACAGGGAGGGGGCTACACCTTC.

On this clone itself: The junction differs from germline at one of its ends, possibly a read error. The chain recombines TRBV7-7 with TRBJ1-4; 7 positions agree with TRBD1. CDR3 length: 15 residues. In germline, CDR1 is SSHAT, CDR2 FNYEAQ (reference sequence). Here the CDR3 DNA reads TGTGCTAGCAGATTACCGGGACAGAGATATGAAAAACTGTTTTTT. It is translated as CASRLPGQRYEKLFF.

The gene calls are TRBV5-1 and TRBJ2-5, with 8 bases that match TRBD2. This CDR3 contains 14 residues. Per the germline V gene, CDR1 is SGHRS and CDR2 is YFSETQ. J lost 5 bases, V lost 3 bases, and 6 bases had no gene match. CDR3 nucleotides: TGCGCCAGCAGCTCCGGGGGGGCGCGGGAGACCCAGTACTTC. Its translation is CASSSGGARETQYF.

This chain uses TRBV7-2 with TRBJ1-2; tentative D call: TRBD1 (5 bases). Between the trimmed V and J ends, which lost 5 bases and 4 bases, there was a span of 17 bases. The CDR3 consists of 15 residues. Germline lookup yields CDR1 SGHTA and CDR2 FQGNSA. Written as DNA, the CDR3 is TGTGCCAGCAGCCCGGCGGGGGGTACTACCTATGGCTACACCTTC. Its protein is CASSPAGGTTYGYTF.

This chain links TRBV18 with TRBJ1-2, with D uncertain. The CDR3 extends over 14 amino acids. Per germline, CDR1 KGHSH and CDR2 LQKENI. V dropped 4 bases and J dropped 1 base, with 10 bases sitting between them. The CDR3 sequence: CASSQERSNYGYTF. CDR3 nucleotides: TGTGCCAGCTCACAGGAGCGGAGTAACTATGGCTACACCTTC.

This rearrangement joins TRBV7-9 to TRBJ2-1, with D possibly TRBD1 on 7 matching bases. V lost 4 bases, J lost 8 bases, and 12 bases lay in between. Germline V CDR1 and CDR2: SEHNR, FQNEAQ (reference sequence). This CDR3 spans 13 amino acids. CDR3 bases: TGTGCCAGCAGCTCCCAGGGGGGATATGAGCAGTTCTTC. It yields the protein CASSSQGGYEQFF.

About this clone: The same CDR3 arises from other DNA sequences in this sample as well. This rearrangement joins TRBV7-6 to TRBJ2-1; TRBD2 is a possible D gene (6 bases). This CDR3 contains 15 residues. Trimming took off 1 base at V and 4 bases at J, with 11 bases between the two ends. Germline V gene data show CDR1 as SGHVS and CDR2 as FNYEAQ. The CDR3 region has the DNA TGTGCCAGCAGCTTAGTAGGCGGGGATTACAATGAGCAGTTCTTC. Residues: CASSLVGGDYNEQFF.

The rearrangement joins TRBV5-1 to TRBJ1-2; 7 nucleotides align to TRBD1. The CDR3 runs 14 residues. In germline, CDR1 is SGHRS, CDR2 YFSETQ. V trimming: 3 bases; J trimming: 7 bases; junction bases outside the gene matches: 9. The CDR3 reads CASSYVQGEFGYTF. The CDR3 coding sequence is TGCGCCAGCAGCTACGTTCAGGGGGAGTTTGGCTACACCTTC.

The chain has TRBV4-2 and TRBJ2-3, with a tentative D call TRBD2 (6 bases). V shed 1 base and J shed 0 bases, with 14 bases lying between them. Germline V gene sequence: CDR1 LGHNA, CDR2 YNFKEQ. This CDR3 is built from 17 residues. CDR3 amino acids: CASSQGSRAGSTDTQYF. Here the CDR3 DNA reads TGTGCCAGCAGCCAAGGTTCTCGGGCGGGGAGCACAGATACGCAGTATTTT.

This clone was found a few times. The chain has TRBV29-1 and TRBJ1-1; D unresolved. The germline V and J ends were trimmed by 3 bases and 5 bases, with 13 bases remaining between them. The CDR3 is 13 amino acids. The germline gives CDR1 SQVTM, CDR2 ANQGSEA. CDR3 region: CSVDRGSRTEAFF. CDR3 bases: TGCAGCGTTGATCGGGGTAGTAGGACTGAAGCTTTCTTT.

This chain joins TRBV2 and TRBJ1-2; D remains ambiguous. Germline CDR1 SNHLY, CDR2 FYNNEI. The CDR3 spans 13 residues. Trimming left V 11 bases short and J 1 base short, with 14 bases between. The CDR3 DNA reads TGTGCCGTAGTGACGGGAGATAACTATGGCTACACCTTC. Protein: CAVVTGDNYGYTF.

The chain couples TRBV5-1 to TRBJ1-1; D is perhaps TRBD1 (6 bases). V was trimmed by 3 bases and J by 1 base, leaving 10 bases between them. CDR1 is SGHRS and CDR2 is YFSETQ in the germline V gene. The CDR3 loop spans 14 amino acids. This CDR3 is CASSSGQQNTEAFF. For the CDR3, the DNA is TGCGCCAGCAGCTCTGGACAGCAGAACACTGAAGCTTTCTTT.

The chain couples TRBV25-1 to TRBJ1-2, with unresolved D. Germline V gene data show CDR1 as MGHDK and CDR2 as SYGVNS. This CDR3 is built from 12 residues. The ends were cut back, 3 bases at V and 7 bases at J, with 9 bases in the middle. CDR3 amino acids: CASSDPGPGYTF. In DNA, the CDR3 is TGTGCCAGCAGTGACCCAGGTCCTGGCTACACCTTC.

The V and J genes are TRBV5-1 and TRBJ2-7, with D tentatively TRBD2 (5 bases). Trimming removed 0 bases at V and 7 bases at J, with 11 bases between. CDR1 is SGHRS, CDR2 YFSETQ, per germline. The CDR3 covers 13 residues. The CDR3 DNA sequence: TGCGCCAGCAGCTTGGGGGGAGCTGGGGAGCAGTACTTC. Its protein is CASSLGGAGEQYF.

The J gene is TRBJ2-3, the V gene TRBV4-3; 8 positions match TRBD2. After removal of 3 bases from V and 4 bases from J, the junction contained 3 bases not matched to a gene. The V gene's germline CDR1 is LGHNA and CDR2 YSLEER. This CDR3 has 14 residues. DNA of the CDR3: TGCGCCAGCAGCCAGGCCGGGGGGGCAGATACGCAGTATTTT. Residues: CASSQAGGADTQYF.

This rearrangement joins TRBV4-1 to TRBJ1-4; D not resolved. Trimming stripped 2 bases from V and 5 bases from J, with 6 bases between. There are 13 residues in the CDR3. Germline V gives CDR1 MGHRA, CDR2 YSYEKL. The CDR3 region is CASSQRFNEKLFF. CDR3 in DNA: TGCGCCAGCAGCCAACGTTTCAATGAAAAACTGTTTTTT.

The CDR3 region is CASSVEDNFLGAFF. The DNA of the CDR3 is TGTGCCAGCAGCGTTGAGGACAATTTTTTGGGAGCTTTCTTT. The chain has TRBV9 and TRBJ1-1; TRBD1 might be the D (5 bases). Germline assignment: CDR1 SGDLS and CDR2 YYNGEE. The length of the CDR3 is 14 residues. Trimming took off 2 bases at V and 10 bases at J, with 18 bases between the two ends.

The chain couples TRBV6-5 to TRBJ2-1, with 9 nucleotides matching TRBD2. Trimming cost V 3 bases and J 0 bases; bases outside gene matches: 3. The CDR3 length is 16 residues. Germline V lookup: CDR1 MNHEY, CDR2 SVGAGI. Here the CDR3 reads CASSYLAGTSYNEQFF. The CDR3 nucleotides are TGTGCCAGCAGTTATCTAGCGGGGACCTCCTACAATGAGCAGTTCTTC.

The J gene is TRBJ1-4, the V gene TRBV27, with D possibly being TRBD1 (5 bases). Trimming cost V 10 bases and J 8 bases, with 14 bases left between them. Germline-derived CDR1 and CDR2 are MNHEY and SMNVEV (reference sequence). The CDR3 spans 12 residues. In DNA form, the CDR3 reads TGTGCCACCCGCGGGGGACGAGAAAAACTGTTTTTT. Protein sequence: CATRGGREKLFF.

This chain connects TRBV7-2 to TRBJ1-1; the match to TRBD1 covers 7 bases. Trimming at V came to 3 bases and at J to 4 bases, leaving 5 bases not matched to a gene. From germline, CDR1 is SGHTA and CDR2 FQGNSA. The length of the CDR3 is 14 residues. CDR3 in amino acids: CASSFGRGSTEAFF. The CDR3 DNA sequence: TGTGCCAGCAGCTTTGGCAGGGGGAGCACTGAAGCTTTCTTT.

The chain links TRBV6-5 to TRBJ1-5; no firm D call. V lost 6 bases and J lost 0, with 12 bases in between. Germline V gives CDR1 MNHEY, CDR2 SVGAGI. This CDR3 region has 15 residues. CDR3 in DNA: TGTGCCAGCAGGGGCGGGTCGGATAGCAATCAGCCCCAGCATTTT. Translated, it gives CASRGGSDSNQPQHF.

The gene calls are TRBV27 and TRBJ2-1; TRBD2 matches at 8 bases. The CDR3 is made up of 14 amino acids. V was pared by 8 bases and J by 6 bases, with 9 bases of the junction left unmatched. The germline V gene has CDR1 MNHEY and CDR2 SMNVEV (reference sequence). CDR3: CASSPGSGGNEQFF. Written as DNA, the CDR3 is TGTGCCAGCTCCCCGGGGAGCGGGGGCAATGAGCAGTTCTTC.

The chain recombines TRBV30 with TRBJ1-1, with D maybe TRBD1 (5 bases). Per germline, CDR1 GTSNPN and CDR2 SVGIG (reference sequence). Trimming left V 5 bases short and J 6 bases short, with 13 bases between. The CDR3 totals 12 residues. This CDR3 reads CAWGAISAEAFF. CDR3 nucleotide sequence: TGTGCCTGGGGGGCCATATCGGCTGAAGCTTTCTTT.

This sequence joins TRBV14 and TRBJ1-4; D uncertain. V was trimmed by 0 bases and J by 3 bases, leaving 20 bases between them. Looked up from germline, CDR1 is SGHDN and CDR2 is FVKESK. The CDR3 is 19 residues long. The CDR3 nucleotides are TGTGCCAGCAGCCAAGAGGCCGGGATAGCTTGGATGGCTAATGAAAAACTGTTTTTT. Translation: CASSQEAGIAWMANEKLFF.

The CDR3 protein is CASSLGQGLNEQFF. CDR3 coding DNA: TGTGCCAGTAGTTTGGGACAGGGATTAAATGAGCAGTTCTTC. The rearrangement joins TRBV19 to TRBJ2-1; 9 bases match TRBD1. The CDR3 runs to 14 residues. CDR1 and CDR2 from the germline V gene are LNHDA and SQIVND (reference sequence). After removal of 5 bases from V and 7 bases from J, the junction contained 6 bases not matched to a gene.

The chain carries TRBV6-4 and TRBJ2-7; 11 nucleotides agree with TRBD1. The V and J ends lost 6 bases and 5 bases, in that order; junction bases with no gene match: 18. This CDR3 has 18 amino acids. Looked up from germline, CDR1 is MRHNA and CDR2 is SNTAGT. CDR3 in amino acids: CASSPNSPGQGVLNEQYF. For the CDR3, the DNA is TGTGCCAGCAGCCCTAATAGCCCGGGACAGGGGGTCCTAAACGAGCAGTACTTC.